In this sample, the clone carrying this T cell receptor beta chain turned up many times. V gave up 1 base and J gave up 10 bases, with 20 bases separating them. The CDR3 loop spans 17 amino acids. Time point of the sample: persistent/refractory GD, antithyroid drugs over 5 years with positive TRAb. Construction of the TCR library relied on RNA isolated from PBMCs. Arm-PCR of CDR3 regions with iRepertoire HTBI primers generated TCR beta libraries. TCRdb independently ran MiXCR on the multiplex PCR reads; one entry per CDR3 protein. The repertoire consists of some 330,000 distinct CDR3 sequences, with roughly 25% occurring once and the leading ten covering approximately 27%. This entry comes from a study of regulatory T cells in long-lasting Graves disease. At the level of the study: By definition, persistent Graves' disease involved antithyroid drugs for over 5 years alongside positive TSH receptor antibodies.

The sequence derives from a woman between 35 and 50 years old with Graves disease. V gene TRBV12-3 or TRBV12-4 combines with J gene TRBJ1-6; no firm D call. Sequencing used peripheral blood mononuclear cells (PBMCs), obtained when the disease was refractory, from a patient treated with antithyroid drugs. This CDR3 reads CASSLESSLGLGSPLHF. CDR3 nucleotide sequence: TGTGCCAGCAGTTTAGAGAGCAGTCTTGGTCTTGGGTCACCCCTCCACTTT.